The 4 T cell receptor beta chains below all came from one sample that was sequenced in a study of T-cell reconstitution after alpha-beta-depleted transplantation in children. Unique molecular identifiers were incorporated during preparation of the TCRbeta library. A single record per CDR3 protein comes from TCRdb applying MiXCR to the PCR reads. This sample carries about 500,000 distinct CDR3 sequences, 30% to 35% of them seen once, and the ten largest clones take 2% to 2.5%. The sample consisted of PBMCs from the stem cell graft donor, taken from the stem cell graft. The receptor set was obtained from a human donor who donated a stem cell graft to a child with aplastic anemia.

The table lists this clonotype with a few counts. Written as DNA, the CDR3 is TGTGCCAGCAGCCAGCGGGAGGGCCTTTACAATGAGCAGTTCTTC. Its translation is CASSQREGLYNEQFF. The gene calls are TRBV11-2 and TRBJ2-1; 10 bases are shared with TRBD2. Germline loops: CDR1 SGHAT, CDR2 FQNNGV. The V and J ends lost 5 bases and 4 bases, in that order; junction bases with no gene match: 5. The CDR3 is 15 residues long.

This clonotype appeared a few times. The DNA of the CDR3 is TGTGCCAGCTCACCCGGACAGGGGAGGTACACTGAAGCTTTCTTT. Residues: CASSPGQGRYTEAFF. The chain has TRBV18 and TRBJ1-1; 9 nucleotides line up with TRBD1. The V gene's germline CDR1 is KGHSH and CDR2 LQKENI. The CDR3 contains 15 residues. The J segment lost 3 bases and the V segment lost 3 bases, leaving 5 bases of the junction unmatched.

In this sample, this clonotype turned up a few times. The chain is built from TRBV19 and TRBJ1-5, with a tentative D call TRBD1 (5 bases). The CDR3 consists of 15 residues. Trimming removed 7 bases at V and 2 bases at J, with 15 bases between. Per the germline V gene, CDR1 is LNHDA and CDR2 is SQIVND (reference sequence). CDR3 protein: CASTDGARGNQPQHF. DNA for the CDR3: TGTGCCAGTACGGACGGCGCCAGGGGCAATCAGCCCCAGCATTTT.

This chain joins TRBV12-3 or TRBV12-4 and TRBJ2-3, with 12 bases fitting TRBD2. Trimming removed 6 bases from V and 7 bases from J; junction bases left unmatched: 5. This CDR3 is built from 14 residues. The CDR3 loop reads CASSRRTSGNTQYF. The CDR3 DNA reads as TGTGCCAGCAGCCGTAGGACTAGCGGGAATACGCAGTATTTT.